This T cell receptor (beta chain) comes out of a study of blood T cell repertoires in COVID-19. Per the original methods: Reference gene primer amplification gave estimated nucleated cell counts. TCRdb keeps only in-frame clones here, not all; method: immunoSEQ multiplex PCR. From that table come the V and J calls and clone size; the DNA was used to work out D and trimming. The sample yields around 92,000 clones, around two thirds seen once. The germline gives CDR1 SGHNT, CDR2 YYREEE (reference sequence). V dropped 4 bases and J dropped 2; count of bases not matched to a gene: 9. CDR3 length: 15 amino acids.

This TCR came from a man in his 70s with COVID-19, enrolled during active disease. This chain links TRBV5-4 with TRBJ2-7; 7 nucleotides match TRBD1. Sample: peripheral blood. The CDR3 loop reads CASSPRQGEAYEQYF. The CDR3 coding sequence is TGTGCCAGCAGCCCGAGACAGGGTGAAGCCTACGAGCAGTACTTC.